What follows are 3 T cell receptor beta chains derived from one specimen sequenced in a study of T-cell reconstitution after alpha-beta-depleted transplantation in children. Preparing the TCRbeta library involved the use of unique molecular identifiers. TCRdb recomputed calls from the PCR reads with MiXCR, one row per CDR3 protein. Among hundreds of thousands of distinct CDR3 sequences, 24% were seen once, and the ten largest hold about 5%. The material sequenced was PBMCs, mostly from graft donor cells, taken 360 days after TCRalphabeta/CD19-depleted stem cell transplant. The receptors here all came from a female patient between 2 and 10 years old who had a stem cell transplant for congenital amegakaryocytic thrombocytopenia, so the T cells may come from the graft donor.

CDR3 region: CASSPLSGRASSHTPQYF. In DNA, the CDR3 is TGCGCCAGCAGCCCCCTAAGCGGGAGGGCCTCCTCACATACTCCGCAGTATTTT. The chain employs TRBV10-2 and TRBJ2-3; 10 bases match TRBD2. This CDR3 comprises 18 residues. The germline gives CDR1 WSHSY, CDR2 SAAADI. V shed 6 bases, J shed 10 bases, and the junction held 22 bases outside the gene matches.

This chain connects TRBV7-9 to TRBJ2-3, with D unresolved. The CDR3 is made up of 15 amino acids. Germline CDR1 reads SEHNR; CDR2 reads FQNEAQ (reference sequence). V shed 5 bases and J shed 2 bases, with 14 bases lying between them. As DNA, the CDR3 is TGTGCCAGCAGCCTACATTACGGCAACACAGATACGCAGTATTTT. It translates to CASSLHYGNTDTQYF. Combining the CDR3 with reference TRBV7-9 and TRBJ2-3 gives the whole variable domain DTGVSQNPRHKITKRGQNVTFRCDPISEHNRLYWYRQTLGQGPEFLTYFQNEAQLEKSRLLSDRFSAERPKGSFSTLEIQRTEQGDSAMYLCASSLHYGNTDTQYFGPGTRLTVL.

V is TRBV28 and J is TRBJ2-3; no clear D gene. Per germline, CDR1 MDHEN and CDR2 SYDVKM. The CDR3 consists of 15 residues. V shed 2 bases and J shed 5 bases, with 14 bases lying between them. CDR3 nucleotide sequence: TGTGCCAGCAGTTTAAGGGCAGTAAGGCGAGATACGCAGTATTTT. Residues: CASSLRAVRRDTQYF.